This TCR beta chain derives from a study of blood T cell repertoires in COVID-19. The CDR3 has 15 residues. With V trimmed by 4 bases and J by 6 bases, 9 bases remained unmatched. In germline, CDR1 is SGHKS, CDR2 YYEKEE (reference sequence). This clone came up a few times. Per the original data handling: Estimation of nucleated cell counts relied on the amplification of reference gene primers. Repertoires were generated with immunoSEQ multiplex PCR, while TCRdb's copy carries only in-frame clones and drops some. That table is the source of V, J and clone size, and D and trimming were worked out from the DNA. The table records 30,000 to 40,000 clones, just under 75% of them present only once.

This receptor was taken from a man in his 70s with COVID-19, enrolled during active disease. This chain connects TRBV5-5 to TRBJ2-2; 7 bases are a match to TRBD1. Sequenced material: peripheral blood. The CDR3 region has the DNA TGTGCCAGCAGCGCCGGGGACAGATGGGCCGGGGAGCTGTTTTTT. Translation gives CASSAGDRWAGELFF.